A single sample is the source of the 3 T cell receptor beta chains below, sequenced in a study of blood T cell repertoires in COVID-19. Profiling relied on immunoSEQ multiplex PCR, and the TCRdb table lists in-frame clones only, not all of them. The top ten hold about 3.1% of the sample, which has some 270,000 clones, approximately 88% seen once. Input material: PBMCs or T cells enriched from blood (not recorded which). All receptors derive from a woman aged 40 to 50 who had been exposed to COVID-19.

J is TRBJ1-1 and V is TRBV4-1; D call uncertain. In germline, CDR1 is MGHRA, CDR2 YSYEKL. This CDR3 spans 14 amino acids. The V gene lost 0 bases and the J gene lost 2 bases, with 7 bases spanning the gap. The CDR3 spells CASSQDRVNTEAFF. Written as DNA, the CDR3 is TGCGCCAGCAGCCAAGATCGAGTAAACACTGAAGCTTTCTTT.

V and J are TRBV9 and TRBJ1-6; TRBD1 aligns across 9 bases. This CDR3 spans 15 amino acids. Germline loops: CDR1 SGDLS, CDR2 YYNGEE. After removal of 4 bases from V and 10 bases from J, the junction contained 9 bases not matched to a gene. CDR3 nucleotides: TGTGCCAGCAGCTCGCAGGACAGGGGCGGCTCACCCCTCCACTTT. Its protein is CASSSQDRGGSPLHF.

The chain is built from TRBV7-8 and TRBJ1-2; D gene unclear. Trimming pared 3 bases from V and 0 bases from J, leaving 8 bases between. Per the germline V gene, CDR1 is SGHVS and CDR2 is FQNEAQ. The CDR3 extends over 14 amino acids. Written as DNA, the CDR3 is TGTGCCAGCAGCTTCTGGAGGACTAACTATGGCTACACCTTC. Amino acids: CASSFWRTNYGYTF.